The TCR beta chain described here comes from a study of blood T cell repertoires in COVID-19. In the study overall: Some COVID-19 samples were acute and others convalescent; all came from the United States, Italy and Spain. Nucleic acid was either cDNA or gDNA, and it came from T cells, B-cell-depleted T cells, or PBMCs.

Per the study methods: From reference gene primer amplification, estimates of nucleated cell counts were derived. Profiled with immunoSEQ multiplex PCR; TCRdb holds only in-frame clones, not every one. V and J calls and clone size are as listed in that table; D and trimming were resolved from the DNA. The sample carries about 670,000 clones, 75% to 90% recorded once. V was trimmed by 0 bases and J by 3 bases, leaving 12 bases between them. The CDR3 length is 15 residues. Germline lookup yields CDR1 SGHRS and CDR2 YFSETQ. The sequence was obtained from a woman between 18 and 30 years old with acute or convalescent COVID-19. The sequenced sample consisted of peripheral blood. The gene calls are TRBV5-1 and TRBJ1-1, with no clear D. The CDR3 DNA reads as TGCGCCAGCAGCTTGGAAGGGCCGCGGGACACTGAAGCTTTCTTT. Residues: CASSLEGPRDTEAFF.